This TCR beta chain derives from a study of circulating and synovial CD4+ cells in juvenile arthritis. The CDR3 totals 14 residues. The V and J ends lost 2 bases and 7 bases respectively, with 15 bases between them. The germline V gene encodes CDR1 MNHEY and CDR2 SVGAGI. Clones were read by immunoSEQ multiplex PCR, and TCRdb kept only the in-frame ones, dropping some. The sample yields roughly 13,000 clones, roughly 83% seen once. This receptor was taken from a human patient with juvenile idiopathic arthritis. Some clones in this sample may be carry-over from other donors' samples. Sequencing input: CD4+ T cells from synovial fluid. The chain couples TRBV6-5 to TRBJ2-7; D possibly corresponds to TRBD2 (6 bases). The DNA for the CDR3 is TGTGCCAGCAGTTACCGGACGGGAGCAGGGGAGCAGTACTTC. Translated, it gives CASSYRTGAGEQYF.